Listed here are 9 T cell receptor beta chains from one sample, sequenced in a study of metastatic and nonmetastatic thyroid tumors. MiXCR reprocessed the PCR reads for TCRdb. The table shows 9,500 to 15,000 clones, with around 31% occurring only once. None of the patients had undergone any treatment ahead of thyroid surgery. Sequenced material: tumor tissue. These receptors all stem from a female donor with papillary thyroid cancer or a benign thyroid nodule (not recorded which). Some clones in this sample may be carry-over from other donors' samples.

By sample share, this clone is medium-sized. The rearrangement links TRBV5-1 to TRBJ2-7; D is perhaps TRBD2 (5 bases). CDR1 is SGHRS, CDR2 YFSETQ, per germline. Trimming took 0 bases from V and 0 from J, leaving 10 bases between them. There are 15 residues in the CDR3. CDR3 residues: CASSLAPGSSYEQYF. The CDR3 coding sequence is TGCGCCAGCAGCTTGGCCCCTGGGAGCTCCTACGAGCAGTACTTC.

V gene TRBV19 combines with J gene TRBJ2-7; D tentatively reads TRBD1 or TRBD2 (5 bases each). Trimming cost V 3 bases and J 6 bases, with 9 bases left between them. This CDR3 spans 12 amino acids. Germline V gives CDR1 LNHDA, CDR2 SQIVND (reference sequence). CDR3 nucleotide sequence: TGTGCCAGTAGTATTGCAGGGAGCGAGCAGTACTTC. Translation gives CASSIAGSEQYF. The full variable domain, its missing parts supplied by reference TRBV19 and TRBJ2-7, is DGGITQSPKYLFRKEGQNVTLSCEQNLNHDAMYWYRQDPGQGLRLIYYSQIVNDFQKGDIAEGYSVSREKKESFPLTVTSAQKNPTAFYLCASSIAGSEQYFGPGTRLTVT.

This chain links TRBV20-1 with TRBJ1-2; perhaps TRBD1 as D (5 bases). CDR3 size: 14 residues. The germline V and J ends were trimmed by 3 bases and 8 bases, with 19 bases remaining between them. Germline V gene data show CDR1 as DFQATT and CDR2 as SNEGSKA (reference sequence). In DNA form, the CDR3 reads TGCAGTGCTAGCGTGTTAGGGCAGGGTGAAGGCTACACCTTC. Translating it yields CSASVLGQGEGYTF.

This clone has just a few counts. V usage is TRBV6-1 and J usage is TRBJ1-1; D may be TRBD1 (5 bases). V was clipped by 5 bases and J by 4 bases, with 17 bases between them. The CDR3 has 15 amino acids. The germline V gene encodes CDR1 MNHNS and CDR2 SASEGT. The CDR3 region is CASSPVRDLITEAFF. DNA for the CDR3: TGTGCCAGCAGTCCCGTGAGGGACCTCATCACTGAAGCTTTCTTT.

The chain employs TRBV4-2 and TRBJ1-5, with D possibly matching TRBD1 (5 bases). With 4 bases removed from V and 5 bases from J, the gap between germline ends came to 12 bases. This CDR3 region has 14 residues. Germline CDR1 reads LGHNA; CDR2 reads YNFKEQ. Here the CDR3 DNA reads TGTGCCAGCAGCCTATTTAAAGGGGATCAGCCCCAGCATTTT. As protein: CASSLFKGDQPQHF.

For this clone: A read error may account for a junction end that differs from germline. The chain recombines TRBV3-1 with TRBJ1-6; TRBD1 aligns across 10 bases. Germline CDR1 is LGHDT and CDR2 is YNNKEL (reference sequence). This CDR3 spans 14 amino acids. The CDR3 loop reads CASIQGTGDSPLHF. The CDR3 DNA is TGTGCCAGCATCCAAGGGACAGGGGATTCACCCCTCCACTTT. Looking up the rest from reference TRBV3-1 and TRBJ1-6 gives the full variable domain: DTAVSQTPKYLVTQMGNDKSIKCEQNLGHDTMYWYKQDSKKFLKIMFSYNNKELIINETVPNRFSPKSPDKAHLNLHINSLELGDSAVYFCASIQGTGDSPLHFGNGTRLTVT.

The V call is TRBV3-1, the J call TRBJ2-7; possible D gene TRBD2, 7 bases. Deletions cut 4 bases from V and 7 bases from J, with 17 bases between. This CDR3 region has 14 residues. Looked up from germline, CDR1 is LGHDT and CDR2 is YNNKEL (reference sequence). CDR3 DNA: TGTGCCAGCAGCCGGACCGACGGGGGGCAGGAGCAGTACTTC. Its protein product is CASSRTDGGQEQYF.

This clone was counted only a few times. The V and J genes are TRBV6-4 and TRBJ2-1; D perhaps matches TRBD2 (5 bases). The length of the CDR3 is 12 residues. V lost 6 bases and J lost 7, with 10 bases in between. Germline V gene lookup returns CDR1 MRHNA and CDR2 SNTAGT. DNA of the CDR3: TGTGCCAGCAGAGCGGTACATAATGAGCAGTTCTTC. Its protein is CASRAVHNEQFF.

This clone showed up many times. The chain carries TRBV6-1 and TRBJ2-5; D gene ambiguous. The CDR3 loop spans 13 amino acids. The germline V and J ends were trimmed by 4 bases and 7 bases, with 13 bases remaining between them. From germline, CDR1 is MNHNS and CDR2 SASEGT. The CDR3 DNA reads as TGTGCCAGCAGTGTTACTCAATCAGGGACCCAGTACTTC. This sequence encodes CASSVTQSGTQYF.